This T cell receptor (beta chain) comes out of a study of Graves' ophthalmopathy and Graves' hyperthyroidism. Study at large: Before any treatment, peripheral blood was taken at the initial diagnosis. Study observations and caveats: Blood samples also showed most expanded thyroid clonotypes exceeding 0.001 frequency.

The study amplified TCR beta CDR3 regions using RNA transcripts. First-round RT-PCR relied on HTBI primers, and a second-round multiplex PCR came next. MiXCR, run by TCRdb on the multiplex PCR reads, gives a single entry per CDR3 protein. This sample has about 400,000 distinct CDR3 sequences, with 15% found just once. The CDR3 has 16 amino acids. After removal of 6 bases from V and 0 bases from J, the junction contained 10 bases not matched to a gene. CDR1 is SGHRS, CDR2 YFSETQ, per germline. With respect to this clonotype: Its antigen is unidentified.

The chain couples TRBV5-1 to TRBJ1-1; TRBD1 matches 8 bases. This sequence originates from a woman aged 18-29 years with stable Graves' hyperthyroidism. Sequenced material: peripheral blood. In DNA form, the CDR3 reads TGCGCCAGCAATCTTTCTCCCAGGGGGCTGAACACTGAAGCTTTCTTT. Translation gives CASNLSPRGLNTEAFF.